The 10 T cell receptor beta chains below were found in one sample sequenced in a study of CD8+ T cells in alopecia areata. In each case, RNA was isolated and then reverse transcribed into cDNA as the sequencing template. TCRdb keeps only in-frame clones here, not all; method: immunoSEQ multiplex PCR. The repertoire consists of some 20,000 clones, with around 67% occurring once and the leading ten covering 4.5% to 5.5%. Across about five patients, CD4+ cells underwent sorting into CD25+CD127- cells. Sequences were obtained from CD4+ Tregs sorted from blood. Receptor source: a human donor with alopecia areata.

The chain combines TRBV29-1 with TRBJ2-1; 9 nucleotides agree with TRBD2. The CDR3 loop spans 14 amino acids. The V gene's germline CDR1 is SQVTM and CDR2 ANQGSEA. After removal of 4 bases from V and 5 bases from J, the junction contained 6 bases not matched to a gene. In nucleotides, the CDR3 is TGCAGCGTTGCGGCGGGAGGGAACAACAATGAGCAGTTCTTC. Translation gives CSVAAGGNNNEQFF.

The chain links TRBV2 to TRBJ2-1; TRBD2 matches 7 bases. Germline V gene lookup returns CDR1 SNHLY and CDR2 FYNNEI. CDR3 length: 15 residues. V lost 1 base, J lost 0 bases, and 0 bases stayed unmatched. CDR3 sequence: CASSEGGSSYNEQFF. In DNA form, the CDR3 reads TGTGCCAGCAGTGAAGGCGGGAGCTCCTACAATGAGCAGTTCTTC.

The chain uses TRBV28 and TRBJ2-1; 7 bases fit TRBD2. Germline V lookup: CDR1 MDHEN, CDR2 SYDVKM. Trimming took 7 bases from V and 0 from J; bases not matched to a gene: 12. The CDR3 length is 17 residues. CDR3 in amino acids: CASTPGHLADSYNEQFF. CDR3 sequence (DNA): TGTGCCAGCACACCAGGACACCTAGCGGACTCCTACAATGAGCAGTTCTTC.

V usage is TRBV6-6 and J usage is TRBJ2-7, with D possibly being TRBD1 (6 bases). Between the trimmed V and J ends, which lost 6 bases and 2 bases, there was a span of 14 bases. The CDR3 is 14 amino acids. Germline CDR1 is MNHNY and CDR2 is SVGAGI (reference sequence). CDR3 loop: CASRFSTGTYEQYF. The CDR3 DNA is TGTGCCAGCAGGTTCTCGACAGGTACCTACGAGCAGTACTTC.

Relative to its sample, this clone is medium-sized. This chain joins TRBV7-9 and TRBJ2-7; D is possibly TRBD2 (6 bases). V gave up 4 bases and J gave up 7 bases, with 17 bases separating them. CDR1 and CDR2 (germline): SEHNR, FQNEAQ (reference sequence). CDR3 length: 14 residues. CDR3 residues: CASSSRPGDFEQYF. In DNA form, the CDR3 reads TGTGCCAGCAGCTCAAGACCGGGGGATTTTGAGCAGTACTTC.

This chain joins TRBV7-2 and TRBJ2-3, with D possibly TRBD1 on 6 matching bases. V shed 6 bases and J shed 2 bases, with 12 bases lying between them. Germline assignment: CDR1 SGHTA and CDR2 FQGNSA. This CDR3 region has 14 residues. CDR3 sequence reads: CASRFGQPTDTQYF. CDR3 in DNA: TGTGCCAGCAGATTCGGACAGCCCACAGATACGCAGTATTTT.

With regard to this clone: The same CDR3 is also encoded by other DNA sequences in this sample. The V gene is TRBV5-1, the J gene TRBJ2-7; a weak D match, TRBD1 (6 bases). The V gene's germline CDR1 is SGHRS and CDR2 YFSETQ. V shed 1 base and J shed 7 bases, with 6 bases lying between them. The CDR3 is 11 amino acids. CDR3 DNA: TGCGCCAGCAGCTTGCAGGGGGAGCAGTACTTC. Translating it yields CASSLQGEQYF.

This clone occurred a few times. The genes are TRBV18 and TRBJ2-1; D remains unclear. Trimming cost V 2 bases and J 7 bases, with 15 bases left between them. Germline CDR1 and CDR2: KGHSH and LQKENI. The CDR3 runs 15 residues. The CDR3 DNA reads TGTGCCAGCTCACCATGGCGTGGCGAGAAGAATGAGCAGTTCTTC. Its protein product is CASSPWRGEKNEQFF. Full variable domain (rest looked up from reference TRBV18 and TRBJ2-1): NAGVMQNPRHLVRRRGQEARLRCSPMKGHSHVYWYRQLPEEGLKFMVYLQKENIIDESGMPKERFSAEFPKEGPSILRIQQVVRGDSAAYFCASSPWRGEKNEQFFGPGTRLTVL.

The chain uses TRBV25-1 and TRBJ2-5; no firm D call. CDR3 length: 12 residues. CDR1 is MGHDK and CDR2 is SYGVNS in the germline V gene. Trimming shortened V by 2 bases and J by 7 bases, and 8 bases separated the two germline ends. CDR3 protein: CASSEVVGTQYF. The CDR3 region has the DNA TGTGCCAGCAGTGAAGTTGTGGGGACCCAGTACTTC.

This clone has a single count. CDR3 region: CASSLNPPQPQHF. The CDR3 nucleotides read TGTGCCAGCAGCCTCAACCCGCCACAGCCCCAGCATTTT. The rearrangement links TRBV28 to TRBJ1-5; no firm D call. Germline loops: CDR1 MDHEN, CDR2 SYDVKM. Trimming removed 6 bases at V and 7 bases at J, with 13 bases between. The CDR3 loop spans 13 amino acids.